One and the same sample provided the 17 T cell receptor beta chains below, sequenced in a study of shared clonotypes between healthy human individuals. CD45RO-negative, CCR7-selected cells formed the naive CD8 fraction, which excluded terminally differentiated effector memory CD45RA+ cells. Some clones are missing from TCRdb's copy, which holds only in-frame ones; the method was immunoSEQ multiplex PCR. The sample lists 1.5 million to 2.5 million clones; approximately 94% were seen once. What was sequenced was naive CD8+ T cells sorted from blood. These receptors all stem from a man between 18 and 35 years old in good health.

The chain carries TRBV5-1 and TRBJ2-5; 9 bases are shared with TRBD1. There are 16 residues in the CDR3. Germline V gene lookup returns CDR1 SGHRS and CDR2 YFSETQ. The trim removed 5 bases at V and 5 bases at J, leaving 13 bases unmatched. The CDR3 sequence is CASSGEGQGFEETQYF. CDR3 nucleotides: TGCGCCAGCAGTGGGGAGGGACAGGGATTTGAGGAGACCCAGTACTTC.

In the case of this clone: Other DNA sequences in this sample translate to the same CDR3. The J gene is TRBJ2-7, the V gene TRBV27; 9 bases agree with TRBD1. The J segment lost 3 bases and the V segment lost 4 bases, leaving 7 bases of the junction unmatched. The CDR3 runs to 15 residues. Germline V gene sequence: CDR1 MNHEY, CDR2 SMNVEV (reference sequence). CDR3 in amino acids: CASSSTGTGYYEQYF. CDR3 DNA sequence: TGTGCCAGCAGTTCAACCGGGACAGGGTACTACGAGCAGTACTTC.

The V and J genes are TRBV6-6 and TRBJ2-1; 9 nucleotides agree with TRBD2. The germline V gene encodes CDR1 MNHNY and CDR2 SVGAGI (reference sequence). Unmatched junction bases numbered 13, after V lost 8 bases and J lost 5 bases. The CDR3 totals 16 residues. DNA for the CDR3: TGTGCCAGCTCTGCCCTATTGACTAGCGGACACAATGAGCAGTTCTTC. This gives the protein CASSALLTSGHNEQFF.

The chain carries TRBV7-2 and TRBJ2-1; 7 bases agree with TRBD1. Losses at the gene ends were 5 bases for V and 4 bases for J; bases not matched to a gene: 8. This CDR3 has 15 residues. The germline V gene has CDR1 SGHTA and CDR2 FQGNSA. CDR3 region: CASSPPDRPYNEQFF. CDR3 sequence (DNA): TGTGCCAGCAGCCCCCCGGACAGGCCTTACAATGAGCAGTTCTTC.

The table lists this clone with a count of one. CDR3 sequence: CASSSGLGTGYEQYF. The CDR3 nucleotides are TGTGCCAGCTCATCGGGGCTTGGGACAGGCTACGAGCAGTACTTC. V and J are TRBV18 and TRBJ2-7, with TRBD1 matching 8 bases. CDR3 length equals 15 residues. V dropped 5 bases and J dropped 3; count of bases not matched to a gene: 9. CDR1 is KGHSH, CDR2 LQKENI, per germline.

The chain has TRBV7-6 and TRBJ1-2; weak D call: TRBD1 (5 bases). The V gene's germline CDR1 is SGHVS and CDR2 FNYEAQ. The V and J ends lost 5 bases and 8 bases respectively, with 15 bases between them. CDR3 length: 13 amino acids. CDR3 loop: CASSPGTQRGYTF. CDR3 sequence (DNA): TGTGCCAGCAGCCCCGGGACTCAGAGAGGCTACACCTTC.

The chain couples TRBV13 to TRBJ2-1; D call uncertain. The CDR3 consists of 16 residues. Germline CDR1 is PRHDT and CDR2 is FYEKMQ (reference sequence). Trimming took off 3 bases at V and 5 bases at J, with 17 bases between the two ends. DNA of the CDR3: TGTGCCAGCAGCTTTGCAGGCTCCGTTGGGGACAATGAGCAGTTCTTC. The encoded protein is CASSFAGSVGDNEQFF.

The J gene is TRBJ2-7, the V gene TRBV6-1; D ambiguous. V was cut by 4 bases and J by 5 bases, with 15 bases left in between. CDR1 and CDR2 from the germline V gene are MNHNS and SASEGT. The CDR3 is made up of 14 amino acids. CDR3 loop: CASSGDLDEDEQYF. DNA of the CDR3: TGTGCCAGCAGTGGAGACCTCGACGAAGACGAGCAGTACTTC.

The rearrangement uses TRBV6-5 and TRBJ1-1; D unresolved. The germline V gene has CDR1 MNHEY and CDR2 SVGAGI. Trimming stripped 9 bases from V and 0 bases from J, with 14 bases between. The CDR3 is 14 residues long. The CDR3 DNA follows: TGTGCCAGTAGGAGCTATGGGCTGAACACTGAAGCTTTCTTT. Amino acid sequence: CASRSYGLNTEAFF.

CDR3 sequence: CASSESPLAGETDTQYF. The CDR3 coding sequence is TGTGCCAGCAGCGAGAGCCCACTAGCGGGAGAAACCGATACGCAGTATTTT. This chain joins TRBV9 and TRBJ2-3; 11 bases are shared with TRBD2. The CDR3 sequence is 17 residues long. With 3 bases clipped from V and 6 bases from J, the junction kept 12 bases outside the gene matches. CDR1 is SGDLS, CDR2 YYNGEE, per germline.

This rearrangement joins TRBV29-1 to TRBJ2-3; 11 bases line up with TRBD2. This CDR3 is 17 amino acids long. The junction had 8 bases not matched to a gene; V was cut back by 1 base and J by 2 bases. Germline assignment: CDR1 SQVTM and CDR2 ANQGSEA. CDR3 sequence reads: CSVEGVLLAGDTDTQYF. The CDR3 DNA sequence: TGCAGCGTTGAAGGGGTTCTACTAGCGGGAGACACAGATACGCAGTATTTT.

V usage is TRBV27 and J usage is TRBJ2-1, with D uncertain. The length of the CDR3 is 11 residues. Trimming stripped 8 bases from V and 6 bases from J, with 8 bases between. Germline V lookup: CDR1 MNHEY, CDR2 SMNVEV (reference sequence). The CDR3 DNA sequence: TGTGCCAGCGGCCTAGGCAATGAGCAGTTCTTC. Its translation: CASGLGNEQFF.

The V and J genes are TRBV6-5 and TRBJ2-7; a weak D match, TRBD2 (5 bases). The CDR3 is 15 residues long. In germline, CDR1 is MNHEY, CDR2 SVGAGI. The V end was cut by 0 bases, the J end by 5 bases, with 14 bases between. The CDR3 protein is CASSYSGGRGDEQYF. CDR3 DNA: TGTGCCAGCAGTTACTCTGGCGGCCGGGGTGACGAGCAGTACTTC.

This clone appeared a single time. This chain links TRBV6-1 with TRBJ2-7; possibly TRBD1 or TRBD2 for D (5 bases each). Germline V gene lookup returns CDR1 MNHNS and CDR2 SASEGT. The CDR3 consists of 15 residues. The V gene lost 1 base and the J gene lost 2 bases, with 12 bases spanning the gap. The CDR3 region is CASSEGVEGTYEQYF. The DNA of the CDR3 is TGTGCCAGCAGTGAAGGGGTCGAGGGGACCTACGAGCAGTACTTC.

V usage is TRBV7-9 and J usage is TRBJ2-1; 7 nucleotides line up with TRBD1. This CDR3 has 18 amino acids. Germline CDR1 is SEHNR and CDR2 is FQNEAQ (reference sequence). V shed 4 bases and J 10 bases; nucleotides not matched to a gene: 22. Here the CDR3 DNA reads TGTGCCAGCAGCTCCCCACTCGGCGAGGGGGCGATCGGTCGAGAGCAGTTCTTC. It yields the protein CASSSPLGEGAIGREQFF.

The chain recombines TRBV7-9 with TRBJ1-1; D uncertain. CDR1 is SEHNR and CDR2 is FQNEAQ in the germline V gene (reference sequence). The V gene lost 4 bases and the J gene lost 1 base, with 16 bases spanning the gap. The CDR3 is 16 residues long. CDR3 sequence (DNA): TGTGCCAGCAGCTCCCTCCTGTCGTCGGGGAACACTGAAGCTTTCTTT. Translating gives CASSSLLSSGNTEAFF.

The chain recombines TRBV27 with TRBJ2-1; TRBD1 agrees at 10 bases. The CDR3 has 14 residues. CDR1 MNHEY and CDR2 SMNVEV come from the germline V gene (reference sequence). V shed 6 bases, J shed 4 bases, and the junction held 3 bases outside the gene matches. In nucleotides, the CDR3 is TGTGCCAGCAGCAGGGACAGGGGTTACAATGAGCAGTTCTTC. Amino acid sequence: CASSRDRGYNEQFF.